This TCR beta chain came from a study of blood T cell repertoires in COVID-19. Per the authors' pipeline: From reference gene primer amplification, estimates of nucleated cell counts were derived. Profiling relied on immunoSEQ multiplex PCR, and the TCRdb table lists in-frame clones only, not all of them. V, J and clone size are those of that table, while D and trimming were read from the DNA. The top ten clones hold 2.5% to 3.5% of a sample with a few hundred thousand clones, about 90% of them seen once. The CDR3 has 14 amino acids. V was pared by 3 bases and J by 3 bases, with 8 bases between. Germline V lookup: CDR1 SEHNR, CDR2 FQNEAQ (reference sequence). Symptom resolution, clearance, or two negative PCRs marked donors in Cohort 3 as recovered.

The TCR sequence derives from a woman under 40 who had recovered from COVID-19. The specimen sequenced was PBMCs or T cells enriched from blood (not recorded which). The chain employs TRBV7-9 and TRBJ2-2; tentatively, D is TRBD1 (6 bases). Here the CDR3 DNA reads TGTGCCAGCAGCTTTGGACAGTACACCGGGGAGCTGTTTTTT. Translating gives CASSFGQYTGELFF.